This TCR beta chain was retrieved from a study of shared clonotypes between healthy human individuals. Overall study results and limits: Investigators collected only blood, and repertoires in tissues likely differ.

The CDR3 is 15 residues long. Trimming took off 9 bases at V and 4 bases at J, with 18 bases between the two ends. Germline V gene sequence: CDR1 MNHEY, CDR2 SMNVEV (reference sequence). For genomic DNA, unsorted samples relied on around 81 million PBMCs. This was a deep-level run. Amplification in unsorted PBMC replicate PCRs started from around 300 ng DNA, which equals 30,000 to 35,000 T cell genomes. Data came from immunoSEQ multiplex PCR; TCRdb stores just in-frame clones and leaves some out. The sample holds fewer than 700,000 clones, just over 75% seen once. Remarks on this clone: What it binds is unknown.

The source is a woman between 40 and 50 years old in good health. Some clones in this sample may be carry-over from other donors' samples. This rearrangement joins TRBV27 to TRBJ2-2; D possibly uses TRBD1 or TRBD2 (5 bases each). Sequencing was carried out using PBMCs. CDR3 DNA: TGTGCCAGTGCCCGGGACCGCAGAGGCACCGGGGAGCTGTTTTTT. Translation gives CASARDRRGTGELFF.